Listed below are T cell receptor beta chains from one sample, sequenced in a study of blood T cell repertoires in COVID-19. TCRdb's copy holds only in-frame clones and misses some; the assay was immunoSEQ multiplex PCR. The sample contains 40,000 to 45,000 clones, roughly 88% of which appear only once. Sequenced: peripheral blood. The receptors derive from a human donor in a cohort sampled during active COVID-19. The CDR3 runs from the conserved cysteine through the conserved F or W. A D gene is named only where the DNA matches it firmly. Part of the rows lack a size; the others show once, few, many or a class for expanded clones.

CDR3 protein | CDR3 DNA | J gene | clone size | D gene | V gene
CASKEKGLVANTDTQYF | TGCGCCAGCAAAGAAAAGGGACTTGTCGCTAACACAGATACGCAGTATTTT | TRBJ2-3 | . | . | TRBV10-2
CASSQGTYEQYF | TGTGCCAGTTCACAGGGGACTTACGAGCAGTACTTC | TRBJ2-7 | . | . | TRBV6-6
CASRSQGQETQYF | TGTGCCAGCAGATCACAGGGCCAAGAGACCCAGTACTTC | TRBJ2-5 | once | . | TRBV5-4
CATSNLMGGQETQYF | TGTGCCACCAGCAACCTTATGGGGGGGCAAGAGACCCAGTACTTC | TRBJ2-5 | . | TRBD2 | TRBV15
CASSKYQGAKVGYTF | TGTGCCAGCAGCAAATACCAGGGGGCGAAAGTGGGCTACACCTTC | TRBJ1-2 | . | TRBD1 | TRBV5-4
CAISETNRLHGYTF | TGTGCCATCAGTGAGACCAACAGGCTTCATGGCTACACCTTC | TRBJ1-2 | . | . | TRBV10-3
CASSYATRGGYTF | TGTGCCAGCAGTTACGCTACCCGGGGAGGCTACACCTTC | TRBJ1-2 | once | . | TRBV6-5
CAWSLRVSNEKLFF | TGTGCCTGGAGTCTCAGGGTCTCCAATGAAAAACTGTTTTTT | TRBJ1-4 | few | . | TRBV30
CASSQGGNRGRRSGYTF | TGCGCCAGCAGCCAAGGAGGGAACAGGGGGCGGCGAAGTGGCTACACCTTC | TRBJ1-2 | . | TRBD1 | TRBV4-1
CASSGQQGALGYTF | TGTGCCAGCAGCGGGCAACAGGGGGCTCTTGGCTACACCTTC | TRBJ1-2 | . | TRBD1 | TRBV7-3
CSALDFNEQFF | TGCAGTGCCTTAGACTTCAATGAGCAGTTCTTC | TRBJ2-1 | . | . | TRBV20-1
CASSKEKRYF | TGTGCCAGCAGCAAAGAGAAGAGGTATTTT | TRBJ2-3 | . | . | TRBV21-1
CASSAQGLKAGYTF | TGTGCCAGTAGTGCCCAGGGGCTTAAGGCTGGCTACACCTTC | TRBJ1-2 | . | . | TRBV19
CASRETGHQRGGRGDTQYF | TGCGCCAGCAGAGAGACAGGGCATCAGCGGGGGGGCCGAGGAGATACGCAGTATTTT | TRBJ2-3 | . | TRBD2 | TRBV5-1
CASSYLTGTGSEKLFF | TGTGCCAGCAGTTACCTAACCGGGACAGGATCTGAAAAACTGTTTTTT | TRBJ1-4 | . | TRBD1 | TRBV6-6
CASSSWGQGAREQFF | TGTGCCAGCAGTTCATGGGGACAGGGGGCGCGAGAGCAGTTCTTC | TRBJ2-1 | . | TRBD1 | TRBV27
CASSDRLRDRVSNEQFF | TGTGCCAGCAGCGATAGACTCCGGGACAGGGTCTCCAATGAGCAGTTCTTC | TRBJ2-1 | . | TRBD1 | TRBV2
CSLDRGGTEAFF | TGCAGCTTAGACAGGGGTGGCACTGAAGCTTTCTTT | TRBJ1-1 | . | TRBD1 | TRBV29-1
CASSPGQGMHGYTF | TGTGCCAGCAGTCCCGGACAGGGCATGCATGGCTACACCTTC | TRBJ1-2 | . | TRBD1 | TRBV16
CASSQEAGGQGDTQYF | TGCGCCAGCAGCCAAGAAGCGGGGGGGCAGGGAGATACGCAGTATTTT | TRBJ2-3 | . | TRBD2 | TRBV4-1
CASSRALGREQYF | TGTGCCAGCAGCCGGGCCCTAGGGAGAGAGCAGTACTTC | TRBJ2-7 | . | . | TRBV27
CASSLALAGGNTEAFF | TGTGCCAGCAGCTTGGCCTTGGCAGGTGGGAACACTGAAGCTTTCTTT | TRBJ1-1 | . | . | TRBV5-8
CASSLPGQPNGYTF | TGTGCCAGCAGCCTCCCGGGACAGCCAAATGGCTACACCTTC | TRBJ1-2 | . | TRBD1 | TRBV9
CASSLASGGANEQFF | TGTGCCAGCAGCTTAGCTAGCGGGGGGGCGAATGAGCAGTTCTTC | TRBJ2-1 | . | TRBD2 | TRBV11-2
CASSSQGTIYEQYF | TGTGCCAGCAGCTCGCAGGGGACGATCTACGAGCAGTACTTC | TRBJ2-7 | . | . | TRBV5-6
CASSLALWDTTTNEKLFF | TGTGCCAGCAGCTTAGCGCTTTGGGACACCACAACTAATGAAAAACTGTTTTTT | TRBJ1-4 | . | . | TRBV7-8
CATSRRGLGNEQFF | TGTGCCACCAGTAGAAGGGGTTTAGGGAATGAGCAGTTCTTC | TRBJ2-1 | . | . | TRBV15
CATSISGEYNTGELFF | TGTGCCACCAGCATCTCTGGGGAGTACAACACCGGGGAGCTGTTTTTT | TRBJ2-2 | . | . | TRBV15
CASSHLTPTGGLHGELFF | TGTGCCAGCAGCCATCTAACCCCTACAGGGGGACTCCACGGGGAGCTGTTTTTT | TRBJ2-2 | . | TRBD1 | TRBV14
CAISGQPVNTEAFF | TGTGCCATCAGTGGACAGCCGGTGAACACTGAAGCTTTCTTT | TRBJ1-1 | once | . | TRBV10-3
CASSPLRQGGEKLFF | TGTGCCAGCTCACCGTTAAGACAGGGCGGCGAAAAACTGTTTTTT | TRBJ1-4 | . | TRBD1 | TRBV18
CASSEALGQGDSPLHF | TGTGCCAGCAGTGAAGCGTTGGGACAGGGGGATTCACCCCTCCACTTT | TRBJ1-6 | . | TRBD1 | TRBV6-1